This TCR beta chain was sequenced in a study of Graves' ophthalmopathy and Graves' hyperthyroidism. Overall study: Where ophthalmopathy was absent within 18 months of follow-up, hyperthyroidism was stable.

CDR1 is MGHRA and CDR2 is YSYEKL in the germline V gene. The CDR3 runs 13 residues. V lost 8 bases to trimming and J lost 2 bases, with 13 bases between them. In this cohort, patients with other autoimmune diseases, uncontrolled infections, pregnancy or lactation were excluded. The sequenced template was RNA, covering the TCR beta CDR3 region. First-round RT-PCR with HTBI primers preceded a second-round multiplex PCR. Via MiXCR, TCRdb re-called the multiplex PCR reads, giving one row per CDR3 protein. The sample holds about 600,000 distinct CDR3 sequences; about two fifths are singletons and the top ten take about 4.2%.

Specimen: peripheral blood or thyroid tissue (not recorded which). The receptor was derived from an adult man with Graves' hyperthyroidism. The chain links TRBV4-1 to TRBJ2-7, with D possibly being TRBD1 (5 bases). The DNA for the CDR3 is TGCGCCAGCGCTGGGGCCCTTACCTACGAGCAGTACTTC. Protein sequence: CASAGALTYEQYF.